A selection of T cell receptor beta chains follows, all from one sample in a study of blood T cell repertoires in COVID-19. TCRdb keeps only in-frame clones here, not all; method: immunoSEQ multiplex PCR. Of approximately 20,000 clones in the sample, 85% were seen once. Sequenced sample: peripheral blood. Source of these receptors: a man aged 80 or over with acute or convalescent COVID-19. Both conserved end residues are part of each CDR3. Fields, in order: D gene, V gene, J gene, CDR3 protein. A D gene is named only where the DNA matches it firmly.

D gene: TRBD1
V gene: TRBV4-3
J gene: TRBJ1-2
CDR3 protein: CASSPEGGQGRYGYTF

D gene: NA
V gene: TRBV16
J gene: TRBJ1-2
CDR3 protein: CASRDLQGRGGYTF

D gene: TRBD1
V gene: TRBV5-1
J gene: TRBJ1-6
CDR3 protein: CASSVTGWNSPLHF

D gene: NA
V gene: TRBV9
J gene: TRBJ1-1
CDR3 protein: CASSPRGEGTEAFF

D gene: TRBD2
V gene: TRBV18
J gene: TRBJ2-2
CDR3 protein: CASSPPIRGVTGELFF

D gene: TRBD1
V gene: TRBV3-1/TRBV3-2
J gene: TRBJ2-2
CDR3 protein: CASSHSDRGRTGELFF

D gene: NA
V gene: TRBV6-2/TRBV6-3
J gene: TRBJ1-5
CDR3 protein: CASSYSFANQPQHF

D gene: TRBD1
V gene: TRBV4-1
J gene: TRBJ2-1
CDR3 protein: CASSQGQGTYNEQFF

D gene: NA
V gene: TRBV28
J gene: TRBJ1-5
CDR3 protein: CATRFFRTAYNQPQHF

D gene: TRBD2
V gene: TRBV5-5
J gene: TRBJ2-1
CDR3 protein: CASRSSGGYYNEQFF

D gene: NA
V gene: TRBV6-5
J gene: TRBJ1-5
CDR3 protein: CASSYEGDQPQHF

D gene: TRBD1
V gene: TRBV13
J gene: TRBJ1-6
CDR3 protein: CASSFGGGNSPLHF

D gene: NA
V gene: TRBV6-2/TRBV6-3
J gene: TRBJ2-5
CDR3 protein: CASSYLQGRETQYF

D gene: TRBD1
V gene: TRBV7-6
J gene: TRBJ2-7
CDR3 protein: CAGWGQGIYEQYF

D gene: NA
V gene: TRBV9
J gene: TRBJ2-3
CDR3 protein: CASSTTTDTQYF

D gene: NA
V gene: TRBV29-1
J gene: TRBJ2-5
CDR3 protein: CSVVQNPQETQYF

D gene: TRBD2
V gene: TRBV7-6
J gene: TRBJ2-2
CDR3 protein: CASSLEGGPGELFF

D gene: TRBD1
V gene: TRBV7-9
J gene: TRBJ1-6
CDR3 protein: CASSTPGQGTPLHF

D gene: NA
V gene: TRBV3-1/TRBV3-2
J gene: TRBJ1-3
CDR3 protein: CASSQWGDRDTIYF

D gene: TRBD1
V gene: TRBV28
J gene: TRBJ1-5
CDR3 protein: CASGEGQGANQPQHF

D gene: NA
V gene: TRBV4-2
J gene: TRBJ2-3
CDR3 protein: CASSRLGSGTDTQYF

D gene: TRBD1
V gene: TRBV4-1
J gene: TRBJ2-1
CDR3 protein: CASSQLGQGSNSYNEQFF

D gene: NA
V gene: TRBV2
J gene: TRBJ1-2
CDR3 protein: CASHSPNFYGYTF

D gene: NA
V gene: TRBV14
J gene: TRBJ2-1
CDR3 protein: CASSPIHPSNEQFF

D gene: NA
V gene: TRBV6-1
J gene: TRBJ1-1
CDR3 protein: CASSDGTLTNTEAFF

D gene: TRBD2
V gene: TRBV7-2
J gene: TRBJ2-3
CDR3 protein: CASSLSSGEGDTQYF

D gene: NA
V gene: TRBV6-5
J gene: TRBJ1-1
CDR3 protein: CASNMQGSTEAFF

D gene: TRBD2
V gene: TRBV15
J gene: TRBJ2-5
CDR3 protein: CATSTAGGFLETQYF

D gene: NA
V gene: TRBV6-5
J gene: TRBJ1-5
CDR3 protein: CASSYGGWNQPQHF

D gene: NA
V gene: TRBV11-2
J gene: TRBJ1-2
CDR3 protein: CASQGWTNYGYTF

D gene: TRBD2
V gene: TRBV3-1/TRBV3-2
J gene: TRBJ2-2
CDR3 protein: CASSQARGPGGATGELFF

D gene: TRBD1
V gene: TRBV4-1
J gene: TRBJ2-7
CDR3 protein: CASSPITGTGVAYEQYF

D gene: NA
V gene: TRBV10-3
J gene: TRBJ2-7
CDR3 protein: CAIGVADGAYEQYF

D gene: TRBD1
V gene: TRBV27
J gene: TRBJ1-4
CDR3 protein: CASSTSATGGEEKLFF

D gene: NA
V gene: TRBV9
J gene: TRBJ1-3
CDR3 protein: CASSVGSTVSGNTIYF

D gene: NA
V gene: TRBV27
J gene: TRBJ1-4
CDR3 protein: CASSSSRQTEKLFF

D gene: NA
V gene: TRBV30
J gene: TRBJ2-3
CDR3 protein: CAWSTGVLVGNTQYF

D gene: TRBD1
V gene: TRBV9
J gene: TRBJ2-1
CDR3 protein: CASSLGQGSHEQFF

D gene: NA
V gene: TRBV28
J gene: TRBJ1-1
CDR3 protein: CASSLRPRDTEAFF

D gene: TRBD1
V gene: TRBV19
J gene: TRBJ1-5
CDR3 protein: CASDREPYSNQPQHF

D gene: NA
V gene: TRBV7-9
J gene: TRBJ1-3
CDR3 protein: CASSSRDLTSGNTIYF

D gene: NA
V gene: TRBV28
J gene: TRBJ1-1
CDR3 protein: CASSFRTLRDTEAFF

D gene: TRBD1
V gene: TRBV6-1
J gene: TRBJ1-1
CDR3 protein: CASSGGDRGLNTEAFF

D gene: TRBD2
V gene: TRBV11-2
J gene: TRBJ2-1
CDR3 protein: CASSSQRAGGAGNEQFF

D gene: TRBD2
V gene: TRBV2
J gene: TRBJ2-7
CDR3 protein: CASSLTGGAAYEQYF

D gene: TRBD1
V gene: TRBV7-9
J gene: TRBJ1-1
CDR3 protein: CASSLETGGRTEAFF

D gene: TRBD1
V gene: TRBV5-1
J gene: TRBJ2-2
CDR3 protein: CASSSLTGTGYTGELFF